This T cell receptor (beta chain) was documented in a study of early T cells in non-severe SARS-CoV-2 infection (dated by TCRdb to 2020 to 2023). Turning to the overall study: Bulk RNA from unsorted whole blood was used for TCR sequencing, so alpha and beta chains could not be paired.

The protocol used for the library was 5' RACE. TCRdb shows the sequencer as NextSeq 500. To correct for sequencing error and PCR bias, the TCR library protocol tagged individual cDNA molecules with unique molecular identifiers. Sequencing covered both TCR alpha and beta chains, and within each sample the abundances of alpha and beta sequences were tightly co-correlated. Turning to the authors' computational methods: Decombinator V4 was used to perform V gene, J gene and CDR3 annotation of TCR sequences. TCRs were defined as expanded if a significant change between any two time points was detected under a Poisson model with p below 0.0001. TCR abundances were normalised to the total number of TCRs sequenced in each sample and reported as counts per million. VDJdb, accessed 1 November 2021, was searched for CMV, EBV and SARS-CoV-2 annotated TCRs, with TCRs annotated for multiple antigens excluded. TCRdb cleaned the public reads at Q25 with fastp, built clones with MiXCR and kept in-frame beta chains. Rows merge per CDR3 protein into single entries with the most common DNA and genes. Here the V and J calls rest on TCRdb's processing, not on the authors' analysis. For this sample there are tens of thousands of distinct CDR3 sequences; around a tenth appear just once. Of the sample, less than 5% falls within the top ten clones.

Turning to this clonotype: The target of this receptor is not known. The sample holds no much larger clone one base away, and base qualities are not on file.

A case-control design nested within a healthcare worker cohort in London, UK, was used, with weekly nasopharyngeal swab PCR tests and blood sampling performed. Healthcare workers were enrolled in the week of the UK lockdown, from 23 to 31 March 2020, and were followed every week for up to roughly 15 weeks. The study at large found these results: VDJdb matching was skewed toward anti-spike CD8 responses, so virus-specific expansions were likely underestimated and private and CD4 specificities were missed.

This receptor was identified in an adult who was a healthcare worker with PCR-confirmed SARS-CoV-2 infection or an uninfected control (not recorded which). Sequencing input: whole blood.

The nucleotides are TGTGCCAGCAGTGAAGTGGGGGCAGGGGAGTCCCAAGAGACCCAGTACTTC. Translated, it gives CASSEVGAGESQETQYF. The V gene is TRBV6-1 and the J gene is TRBJ2-5, with a weak D call of TRBD1 (6 bases match). CDR1 and CDR2 are drawn from the germline V gene: MNHNS, SASEGT. The junction shows trimming of 1 base on V and 1 base on J, plus 16 bases between the germline ends. Reading from cysteine to phenylalanine, the CDR3 counts 17 amino acids. The read is trimmed to its CDR3 DNA, 51 bases read in frame from base 1.